The rows below give T cell receptor beta chains drawn from one sample of a study of CD4 T cells in relation to SARS-CoV-2 and coronaviruses. Which antigens these TCRs recognize remains unknown. The table came from immunoSEQ multiplex PCR; TCRdb's copy has only in-frame clones and leaves some out. The table has approximately 11,000 clones, 65% to 75% seen once. The source material was CD4+ T cells from PBMCs, cultured in vitro. These receptors originate from a human donor in good health. CDR3s include the opening cysteine and the closing phenylalanine or tryptophan. The order of the fields is CDR3 protein, CDR3 DNA, V gene, J gene, D gene, clone size. The D gene is left open where the match is weak. Some rows have no size entry. The others give once, few or many, or a class for an expanded clone.

CASSISWRDNSPLHF	TGTGCCAGTAGTATATCGTGGAGAGATAATTCACCCCTCCACTTT	TRBV19	TRBJ1-6	NA	NA
CASSFGAGNQPQHF	TGTGCCAGCAGTTTCGGTGCAGGCAATCAGCCCCAGCATTTT	TRBV28	TRBJ1-5	NA	NA
CASSLADTQYF	TGTGCCAGCAGCTTAGCCGATACGCAGTATTTT	TRBV11-2	TRBJ2-3	NA	NA
CASSNRVNQPQHF	TGTGCCAGCAGCAACAGAGTAAATCAGCCCCAGCATTTT	TRBV7-2	TRBJ1-5	NA	few
CSVEDSSHGTDTQYF	TGCAGCGTTGAAGATAGCAGCCATGGCACAGATACGCAGTATTTT	TRBV29-1	TRBJ2-3	NA	NA
CASSPGGGRSTDTQYF	TGTGCCAGCAGCCCCGGGGGGGGACGTAGCACAGATACGCAGTATTTT	TRBV11-2	TRBJ2-3	TRBD2	NA
CAWSVHPANYGYTF	TGTGCCTGGAGTGTACACCCAGCCAACTATGGCTACACCTTC	TRBV30	TRBJ1-2	NA	NA
CASSIGPGQGVYEQYF	TGTGCCAGTAGTATAGGCCCGGGACAGGGGGTCTACGAGCAGTACTTC	TRBV19	TRBJ2-7	TRBD1	NA
CASSQDQGANTEAFF	TGTGCCAGCAGCCAAGACCAGGGTGCGAACACTGAAGCTTTCTTT	TRBV3-1/TRBV3-2	TRBJ1-1	NA	NA
CASSLTGYGYTF	TGTGCCAGCAGCTTAACGGGATATGGCTACACCTTC	TRBV7-9	TRBJ1-2	NA	NA
CASSFSPGLAPSTDTQYF	TGTGCCAGCAGTTTTTCCCCGGGACTAGCGCCTAGCACAGATACGCAGTATTTT	TRBV27	TRBJ2-3	TRBD2	NA
CASSPRTGAYNEQFF	TGTGCCAGCAGCCCCCGGACGGGTGCCTACAATGAGCAGTTCTTC	TRBV5-4	TRBJ2-1	NA	NA
CASSYWRQGGNYEQYF	TGTGCCAGCAGTTACTGGCGGCAGGGTGGGAACTACGAGCAGTACTTC	TRBV6-2/TRBV6-3	TRBJ2-7	NA	NA
CASSFRGRSGNTIYF	TGTGCCAGCAGCTTCAGGGGGCGATCTGGAAACACCATATATTTT	TRBV5-6	TRBJ1-3	TRBD1	NA
CASGAEVFSYNEQFF	TGTGCCAGCGGCGCGGAAGTTTTCTCCTACAATGAGCAGTTCTTC	TRBV5-4	TRBJ2-1	NA	NA
CASRGLAAAFF	TGTGCCAGCAGGGGGCTTGCTGCGGCTTTCTTT	TRBV6-5	TRBJ1-1	NA	few
CASSPKTGYPNQPQHF	TGTGCCAGCAGCCCAAAGACAGGCTACCCCAATCAGCCCCAGCATTTT	TRBV7-6	TRBJ1-5	NA	once
CASSQDRWPEGNGELFF	TGCGCCAGCAGCCAAGACCGTTGGCCGGAGGGGAACGGGGAGCTGTTTTTT	TRBV4-3	TRBJ2-2	NA	few
CASSQESPTREYPCYYNEQFF	TGTGCCAGCAGCCAAGAGTCCCCAACGCGGGAGTACCCCTGTTATTACAATGAGCAGTTCTTC	TRBV3-1/TRBV3-2	TRBJ2-1	TRBD2	NA
CASSLGPGEIYEQYF	TGCGCCAGCAGCTTGGGGCCAGGGGAAATCTACGAGCAGTACTTC	TRBV5-1	TRBJ2-7	NA	NA
CASSRGTGFGTGELFF	TGTGCCAGCAGCCGGGGGACGGGTTTCGGCACCGGGGAGCTGTTTTTT	TRBV3-1/TRBV3-2	TRBJ2-2	NA	few
CASSPITDTQYF	TGTGCCAGCAGCCCAATCACAGATACGCAGTATTTT	TRBV7-8	TRBJ2-3	NA	NA
CAISVERYGNEQFF	TGTGCCATCAGTGTAGAGAGGTACGGCAATGAGCAGTTCTTC	TRBV10-3	TRBJ2-1	NA	NA
CASLAGNGEAFF	TGTGCCAGCCTGGCGGGGAATGGGGAAGCTTTCTTT	TRBV2	TRBJ1-1	NA	NA
CASSPRNSPLHF	TGTGCCAGCTCTCCCAGAAATTCACCCCTCCACTTT	TRBV18	TRBJ1-6	NA	NA
CASSQFLEQGTLYNEQFF	TGCGCCAGCAGCCAATTTCTAGAACAGGGGACGCTTTACAATGAGCAGTTCTTC	TRBV4-3	TRBJ2-1	TRBD1	NA
CASSIDRSPGPFF	TGTGCCAGTAGTATCGATCGGTCGCCAGGCCCTTTCTTT	TRBV19	TRBJ1-1	NA	few
CASSSGLAGGTKYF	TGTGCCAGCAGCTCCGGACTAGCGGGGGGCACCAAGTACTTC	TRBV11-2	TRBJ2-5	TRBD2	NA